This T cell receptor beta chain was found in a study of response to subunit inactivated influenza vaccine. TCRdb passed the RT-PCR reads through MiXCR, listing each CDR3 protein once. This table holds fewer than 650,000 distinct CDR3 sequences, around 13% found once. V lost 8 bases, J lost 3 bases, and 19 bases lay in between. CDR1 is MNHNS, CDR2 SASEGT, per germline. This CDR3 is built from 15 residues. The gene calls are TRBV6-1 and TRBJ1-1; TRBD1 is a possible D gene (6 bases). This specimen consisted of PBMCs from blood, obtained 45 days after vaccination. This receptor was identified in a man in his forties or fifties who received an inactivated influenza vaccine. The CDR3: CASAEQGGRDTEAFF. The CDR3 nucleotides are TGTGCCAGCGCCGAACAGGGAGGGAGGGACACTGAAGCTTTCTTT.